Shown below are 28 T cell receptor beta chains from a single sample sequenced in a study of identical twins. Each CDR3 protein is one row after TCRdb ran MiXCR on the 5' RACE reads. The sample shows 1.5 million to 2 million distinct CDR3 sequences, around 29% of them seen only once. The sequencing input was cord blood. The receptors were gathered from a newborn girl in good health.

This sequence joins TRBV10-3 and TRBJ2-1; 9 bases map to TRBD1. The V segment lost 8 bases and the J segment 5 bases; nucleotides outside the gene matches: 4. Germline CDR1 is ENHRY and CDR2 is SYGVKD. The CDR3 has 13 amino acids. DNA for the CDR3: TGTGCCATCCGCGGACAGGGGAACAATGAGCAGTTCTTC. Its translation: CAIRGQGNNEQFF.

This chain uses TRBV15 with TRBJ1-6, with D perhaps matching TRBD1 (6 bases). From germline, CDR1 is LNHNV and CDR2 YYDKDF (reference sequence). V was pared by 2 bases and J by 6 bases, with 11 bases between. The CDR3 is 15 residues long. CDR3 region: CATSRLQGSNSPLHF. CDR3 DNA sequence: TGTGCCACCAGCAGACTTCAGGGGTCTAATTCACCCCTCCACTTT.

CDR3 nucleotides: TGCGCCAGCAGCCTCCGACTCCCAGGGGCCTACGAGCAGTACTTC. Translating gives CASSLRLPGAYEQYF. V usage is TRBV4-1 and J usage is TRBJ2-7; D may be TRBD1 (6 bases). The length of the CDR3 is 15 residues. Germline CDR1 reads MGHRA; CDR2 reads YSYEKL. Trimming cost V 4 bases and J 2 bases, with 15 bases left between them.

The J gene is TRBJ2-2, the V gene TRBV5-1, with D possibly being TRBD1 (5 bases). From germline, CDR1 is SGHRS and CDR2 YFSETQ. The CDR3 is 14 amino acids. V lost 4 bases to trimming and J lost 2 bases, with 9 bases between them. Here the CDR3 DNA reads TGCGCCAGCAGCAACAGGACCAACACCGGGGAGCTGTTTTTT. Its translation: CASSNRTNTGELFF.

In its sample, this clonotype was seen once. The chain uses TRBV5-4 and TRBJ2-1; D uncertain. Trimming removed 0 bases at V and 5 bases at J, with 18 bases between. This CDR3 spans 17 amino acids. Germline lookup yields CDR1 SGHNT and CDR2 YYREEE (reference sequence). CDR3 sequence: CASSLAAVTSINNEQFF. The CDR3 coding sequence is TGTGCCAGCAGCTTGGCGGCCGTGACTTCCATAAACAATGAGCAGTTCTTC.

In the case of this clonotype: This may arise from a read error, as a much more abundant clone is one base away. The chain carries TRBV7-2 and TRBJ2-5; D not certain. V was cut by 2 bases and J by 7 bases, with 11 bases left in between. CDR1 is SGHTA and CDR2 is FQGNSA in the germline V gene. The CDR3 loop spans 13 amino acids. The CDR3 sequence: CASSLFRKGTQYF. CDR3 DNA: TGTGCCAGCAGCTTATTCCGTAAAGGGACCCAGTACTTC.

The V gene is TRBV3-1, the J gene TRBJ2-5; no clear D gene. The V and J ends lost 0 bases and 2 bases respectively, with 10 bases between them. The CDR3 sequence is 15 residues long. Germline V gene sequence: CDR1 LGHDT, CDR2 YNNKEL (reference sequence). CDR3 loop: CASSQELVRQETQYF. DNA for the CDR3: TGTGCCAGCAGCCAAGAATTGGTCCGGCAAGAGACCCAGTACTTC.

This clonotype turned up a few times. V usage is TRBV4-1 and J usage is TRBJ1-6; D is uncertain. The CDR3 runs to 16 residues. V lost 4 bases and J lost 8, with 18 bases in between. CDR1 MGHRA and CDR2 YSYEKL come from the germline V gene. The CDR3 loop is CASSRGEGFMYSPLHF. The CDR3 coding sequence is TGCGCCAGCAGCCGTGGAGAGGGATTCATGTATTCACCCCTCCACTTT.

The CDR3 DNA follows: TGTGCCAGCAGCGTAGCAGCTGGCGCCAGAGATACGCAGTATTTT. The encoded protein is CASSVAAGARDTQYF. The chain uses TRBV9 and TRBJ2-3; D unclear. CDR3 length: 15 residues. Trimming shortened V by 0 bases and J by 5 bases, and 13 bases separated the two germline ends. The germline V gene has CDR1 SGDLS and CDR2 YYNGEE. The variable domain in full, with the rest retrieved from reference TRBV9 and TRBJ2-3, is DSGVTQTPKHLITATGQRVTLRCSPRSGDLSVYWYQQSLDQGLQFLIQYYNGEERAKGNILERFSAQQFPDLHSELNLSSLELGDSALYFCASSVAAGARDTQYFGPGTRLTVL.

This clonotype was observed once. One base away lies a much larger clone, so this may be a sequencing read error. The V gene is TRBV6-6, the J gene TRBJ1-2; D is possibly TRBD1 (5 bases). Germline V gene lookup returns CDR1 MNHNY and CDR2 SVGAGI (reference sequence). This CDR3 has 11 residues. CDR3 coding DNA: TGTGTCAGCAATCCAGGGTATGGCTACACCTTC. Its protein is CVSNPGYGYTF.

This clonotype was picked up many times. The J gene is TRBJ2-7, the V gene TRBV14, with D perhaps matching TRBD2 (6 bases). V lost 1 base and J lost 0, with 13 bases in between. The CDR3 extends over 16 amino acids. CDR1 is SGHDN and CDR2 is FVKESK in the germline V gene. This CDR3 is CASSQALEGYSYEQYF. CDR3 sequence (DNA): TGTGCCAGCAGCCAAGCTTTGGAGGGTTACTCCTACGAGCAGTACTTC.

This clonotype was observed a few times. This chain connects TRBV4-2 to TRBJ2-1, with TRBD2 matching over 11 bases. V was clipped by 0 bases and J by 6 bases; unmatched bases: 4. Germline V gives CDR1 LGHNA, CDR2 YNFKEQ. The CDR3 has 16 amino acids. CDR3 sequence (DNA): TGTGCCAGCAGCCAAGAAGGGGGACTAGCGGTCAATGAGCAGTTCTTC. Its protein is CASSQEGGLAVNEQFF.

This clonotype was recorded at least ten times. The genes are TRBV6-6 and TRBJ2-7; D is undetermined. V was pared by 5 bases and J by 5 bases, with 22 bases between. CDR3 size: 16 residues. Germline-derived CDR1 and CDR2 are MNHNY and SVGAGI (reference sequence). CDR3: CASSRPSGRSFNEQYF. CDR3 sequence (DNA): TGTGCCAGCAGTCGACCTTCCGGCCGAAGCTTTAACGAGCAGTACTTC.

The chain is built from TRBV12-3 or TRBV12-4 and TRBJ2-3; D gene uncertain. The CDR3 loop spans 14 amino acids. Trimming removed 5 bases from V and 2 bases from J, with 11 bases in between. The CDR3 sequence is CASSPTRPTDTQYF. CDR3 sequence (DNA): TGTGCCAGCAGTCCAACAAGGCCCACAGATACGCAGTATTTT.

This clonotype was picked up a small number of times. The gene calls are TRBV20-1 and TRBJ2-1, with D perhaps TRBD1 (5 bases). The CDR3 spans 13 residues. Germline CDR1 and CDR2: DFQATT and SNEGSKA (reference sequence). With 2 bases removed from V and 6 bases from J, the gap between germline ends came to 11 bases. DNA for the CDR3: TGCAGTGCTAGATCAGGGCCCCCCAATGAGCAGTTCTTC. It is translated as CSARSGPPNEQFF.

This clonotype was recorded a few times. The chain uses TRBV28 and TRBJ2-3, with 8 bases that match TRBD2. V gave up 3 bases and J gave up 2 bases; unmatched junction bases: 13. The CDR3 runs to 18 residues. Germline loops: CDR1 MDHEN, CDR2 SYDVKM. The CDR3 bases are TGTGCCAGCAGTTTCCTCTCTCGACTAGCGTGGTACACAGATACGCAGTATTTT. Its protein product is CASSFLSRLAWYTDTQYF. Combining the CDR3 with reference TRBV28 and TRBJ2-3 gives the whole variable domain DVKVTQSSRYLVKRTGEKVFLECVQDMDHENMFWYRQDPGLGLRLIYFSYDVKMKEKGDIPEGYSVSREKKERFSLILESASTNQTSMYLCASSFLSRLAWYTDTQYFGPGTRLTVL.

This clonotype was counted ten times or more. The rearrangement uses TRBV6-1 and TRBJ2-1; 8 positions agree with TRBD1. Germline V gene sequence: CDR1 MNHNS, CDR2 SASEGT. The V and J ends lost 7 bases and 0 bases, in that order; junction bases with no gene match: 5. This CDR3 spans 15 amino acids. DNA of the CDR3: TGTGCCAGCAAGGGAGACAGGGGCTCCTACAATGAGCAGTTCTTC. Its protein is CASKGDRGSYNEQFF.

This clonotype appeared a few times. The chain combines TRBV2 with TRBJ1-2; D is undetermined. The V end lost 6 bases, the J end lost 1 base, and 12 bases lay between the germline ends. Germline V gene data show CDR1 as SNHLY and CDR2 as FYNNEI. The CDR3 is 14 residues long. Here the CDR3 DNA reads TGTGCCAGCAGATCCGAGGCGATTAACTATGGCTACACCTTC. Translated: CASRSEAINYGYTF.

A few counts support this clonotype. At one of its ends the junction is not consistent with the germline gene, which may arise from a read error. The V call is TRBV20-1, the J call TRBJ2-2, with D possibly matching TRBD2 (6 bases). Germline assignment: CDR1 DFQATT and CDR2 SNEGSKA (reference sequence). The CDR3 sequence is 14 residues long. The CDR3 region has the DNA TGCAGTGCTAGAGATGCGGGGAACTCCGGGGAGCTGTTTTTT. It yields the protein CSARDAGNSGELFF.

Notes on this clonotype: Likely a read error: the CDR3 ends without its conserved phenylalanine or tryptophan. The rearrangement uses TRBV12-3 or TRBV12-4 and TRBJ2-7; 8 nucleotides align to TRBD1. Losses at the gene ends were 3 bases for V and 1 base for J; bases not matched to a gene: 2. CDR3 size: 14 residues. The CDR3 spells CASSLGDRSYEQYL. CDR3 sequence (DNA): TGTGCCAGCAGTTTGGGGGACAGGTCCTACGAGCAGTACTTG.

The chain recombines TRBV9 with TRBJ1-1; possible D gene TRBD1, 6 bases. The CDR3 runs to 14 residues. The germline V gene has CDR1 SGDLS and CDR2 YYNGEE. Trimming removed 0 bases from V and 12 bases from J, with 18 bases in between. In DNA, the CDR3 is TGTGCCAGCAGCGTAGATATTCAGGGGCAGGGAACTTTCTTT. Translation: CASSVDIQGQGTFF.

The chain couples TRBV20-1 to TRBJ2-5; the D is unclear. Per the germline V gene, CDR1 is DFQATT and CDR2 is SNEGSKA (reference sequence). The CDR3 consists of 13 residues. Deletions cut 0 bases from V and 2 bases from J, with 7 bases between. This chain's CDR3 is CSARDRRQETQYF. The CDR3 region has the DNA TGCAGTGCTAGAGATCGGCGGCAAGAGACCCAGTACTTC.

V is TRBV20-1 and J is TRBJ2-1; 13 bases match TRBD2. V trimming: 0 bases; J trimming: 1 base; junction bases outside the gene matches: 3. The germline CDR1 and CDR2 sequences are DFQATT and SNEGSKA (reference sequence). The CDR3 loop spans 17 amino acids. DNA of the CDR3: TGCAGTGCTAGAGATCAGACTAGCGGGAGGTCCTACAATGAGCAGTTCTTC. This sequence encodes CSARDQTSGRSYNEQFF.

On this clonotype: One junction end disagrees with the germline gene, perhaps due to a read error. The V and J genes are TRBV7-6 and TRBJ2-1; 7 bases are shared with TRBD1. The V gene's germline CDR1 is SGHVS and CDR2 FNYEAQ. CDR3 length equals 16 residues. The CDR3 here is CASSYQQGSSYNEQFF. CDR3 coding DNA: TGCGCCAGCAGCTACCAACAGGGGAGCTCCTACAATGAGCAGTTCTTC.

The DNA of the CDR3 is TGTGCCAGCAGCGCGCTCAGGGGCTACACTGAAGCTTTCTTT. Translated, it gives CASSALRGYTEAFF. This chain connects TRBV9 to TRBJ1-1; maybe TRBD1 (6 bases). Germline-derived CDR1 and CDR2 are SGDLS and YYNGEE. Trimming left V 3 bases short and J 3 bases short, with 12 bases between. There are 14 residues in the CDR3.

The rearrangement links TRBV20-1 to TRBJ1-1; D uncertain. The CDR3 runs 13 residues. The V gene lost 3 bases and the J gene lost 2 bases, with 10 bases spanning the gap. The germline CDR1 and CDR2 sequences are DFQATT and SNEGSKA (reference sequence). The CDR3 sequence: CSASRRGNTEAFF. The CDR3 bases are TGCAGTGCTAGTCGTCGGGGAAACACTGAAGCTTTCTTT.

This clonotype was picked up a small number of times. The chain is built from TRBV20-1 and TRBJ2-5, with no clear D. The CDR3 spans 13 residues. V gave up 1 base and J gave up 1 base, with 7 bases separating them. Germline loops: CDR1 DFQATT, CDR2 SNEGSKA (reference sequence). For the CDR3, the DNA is TGCAGTGCTAGAGTCCACGGCCAAGAGACCCAGTACTTC. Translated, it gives CSARVHGQETQYF.

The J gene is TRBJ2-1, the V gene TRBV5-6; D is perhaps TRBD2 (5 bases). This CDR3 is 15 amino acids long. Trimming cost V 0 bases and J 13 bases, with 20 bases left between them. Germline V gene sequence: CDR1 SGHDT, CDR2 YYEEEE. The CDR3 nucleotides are TGTGCCAGCAGCTTGGTAGCGTTGTCCTCGGAGACCCAGTTCTTC. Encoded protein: CASSLVALSSETQFF.